The entry below gives a single TCR beta chain sequence along with its context. The data were taken from a study of blood T cell repertoires in COVID-19. Authors' analysis steps: Scientists estimated how many nucleated cells there were by amplifying reference gene primers. Sequencing used immunoSEQ multiplex PCR; TCRdb keeps in-frame clones, though not all of them. V, J and clone size were drawn from that table, and D and trimming were deduced from the DNA. This table has under 150,000 clones, approximately 89% appearing once. The CDR3 covers 15 residues. CDR1 is MDHEN and CDR2 is SYDVKM in the germline V gene. The ends were cut back, 6 bases at V and 5 bases at J, with 19 bases in the middle. Seattle patients were enrolled while actively infected and followed longitudinally.

Specimen: peripheral blood. The V gene is TRBV28, the J gene TRBJ1-1; tentative D call: TRBD1 (6 bases). This clonotype was sampled from a woman aged 55-69 years with COVID-19, enrolled during active disease. As DNA, the CDR3 is TGTGCCAGCAGCCCGGACAGTGGCCCGTGGACTGAAGCTTTCTTT. Amino acids: CASSPDSGPWTEAFF.